This passage covers 30 T cell receptor beta chains from one sample sequenced in a study of blood T cell repertoires in COVID-19. Assay: immunoSEQ multiplex PCR; the TCRdb copy retains only in-frame clones and omits some. The sample lists roughly 200,000 clones, about 93% occurring once. Source material: peripheral blood. The receptors derive from a man aged 25 to 40 with COVID-19, enrolled during active disease.

The chain has TRBV7-6 and TRBJ2-7; perhaps TRBD2 as D (7 bases). V shed 4 bases and J shed 2 bases, with 18 bases lying between them. CDR3 length: 16 residues. Germline CDR1 SGHVS, CDR2 FNYEAQ. CDR3 sequence reads: CASSSWEGGFPYEQYF. The CDR3 bases are TGTGCCAGCAGCTCCTGGGAGGGGGGATTCCCCTACGAGCAGTACTTC. Variable domain in full (rest from reference TRBV7-6 and TRBJ2-7): GAGVSQSPRYKVTKRGQDVALRCDPISGHVSLYWYRQALGQGPEFLTYFNYEAQQDKSGLPNDRFSAERPEGSISTLTIQRTEQRDSAMYRCASSSWEGGFPYEQYFGPGTRLTVT.

This chain uses TRBV5-6 with TRBJ1-1; 12 bases align to TRBD1. The J segment lost 7 bases and the V segment lost 4 bases, leaving 5 bases of the junction unmatched. Germline loops: CDR1 SGHDT, CDR2 YYEEEE. The CDR3 sequence is 14 residues long. The CDR3 DNA reads as TGTGCCAGCAGCAGGGGACAGGGGGCTAGTGAAGCTTTCTTT. It yields the protein CASSRGQGASEAFF.

The chain carries TRBV10-2 and TRBJ1-6; no definite D call. This CDR3 comprises 13 residues. Germline CDR1 is WSHSY and CDR2 is SAAADI. Trimming removed 0 bases from V and 15 bases from J, with 12 bases in between. The CDR3 DNA reads as TGCGCCAGCAGTGAGTCGACTCGAAGCTACCTCCACTTT. Translation gives CASSESTRSYLHF.

The genes are TRBV7-9 and TRBJ1-5, with a weak D call TRBD1 (5 bases). With 5 bases removed from V and 4 bases from J, the gap between germline ends came to 27 bases. The CDR3 has 19 residues. Germline values: CDR1 SEHNR, CDR2 FQNEAQ (reference sequence). Here the CDR3 reads CASSKAPLSGREGNQPQHF. The CDR3 coding sequence is TGTGCCAGCAGCAAAGCCCCTTTGTCCGGCAGGGAGGGAAATCAGCCCCAGCATTTT.

The chain joins TRBV7-2 to TRBJ2-1; 8 nucleotides agree with TRBD2. Germline V gene lookup returns CDR1 SGHTA and CDR2 FQGNSA. The V and J ends lost 5 bases and 2 bases, in that order; junction bases with no gene match: 5. This CDR3 spans 15 amino acids. CDR3 in amino acids: CASSQLAETYNEQFF. Written as DNA, the CDR3 is TGTGCCAGCAGCCAACTAGCGGAGACCTACAATGAGCAGTTCTTC.

In nucleotides, the CDR3 is TGTGCCAGCAGCATCGGGACAGGGGACTACGAGCAGTACTTC. This encodes CASSIGTGDYEQYF. The chain uses TRBV9 and TRBJ2-7, with 10 positions matching TRBD1. Trimming took 4 bases from V and 3 from J; bases not matched to a gene: 4. This CDR3 spans 14 amino acids. Per germline, CDR1 SGDLS and CDR2 YYNGEE.

The chain couples TRBV7-9 to TRBJ2-4, with 9 nucleotides matching TRBD2. The CDR3 consists of 18 residues. The germline V gene has CDR1 SEHNR and CDR2 FQNEAQ (reference sequence). J gave up 8 bases and V 5 bases, and 19 bases lay outside the gene matches. CDR3 sequence (DNA): TGTGCCAGCAGCGGGATGATTGGGGCTAGCGGGGTAGCGGACATTCAGTACTTC. Amino acid sequence: CASSGMIGASGVADIQYF.

V and J are TRBV7-9 and TRBJ2-7, with TRBD2 identical over 9 bases. J gave up 2 bases and V 5 bases, and 13 bases lay outside the gene matches. From germline, CDR1 is SEHNR and CDR2 FQNEAQ (reference sequence). The CDR3 has 17 amino acids. CDR3 sequence: CASSRASGVPRTYEQYF. The CDR3 DNA reads as TGTGCCAGCAGCCGGGCTAGCGGGGTCCCGAGAACCTACGAGCAGTACTTC. Using reference TRBV7-9 and TRBJ2-7 for the parts outside the CDR3, the full variable domain is DTGVSQNPRHKITKRGQNVTFRCDPISEHNRLYWYRQTLGQGPEFLTYFQNEAQLEKSRLLSDRFSAERPKGSFSTLEIQRTEQGDSAMYLCASSRASGVPRTYEQYFGPGTRLTVT.

This chain uses TRBV29-1 with TRBJ1-1, with TRBD1 matching 7 bases. The length of the CDR3 is 14 residues. From germline, CDR1 is SQVTM and CDR2 ANQGSEA. With 6 bases clipped from V and 0 bases from J, the junction kept 7 bases outside the gene matches. The CDR3 nucleotides are TGCAGCGTGGTGCGGGACAGAATGAACACTGAAGCTTTCTTT. This codes for CSVVRDRMNTEAFF.

The gene calls are TRBV10-2 and TRBJ2-5; D is perhaps TRBD2 (7 bases). Germline assignment: CDR1 WSHSY and CDR2 SAAADI. The CDR3 contains 16 residues. The V end lost 0 bases, the J end lost 5 bases, and 16 bases lay between the germline ends. As DNA, the CDR3 is TGCGCCAGCAGTGAGTCCGCGGGGGCCCCGGGGGAGACCCAGTACTTC. Protein: CASSESAGAPGETQYF.

This chain links TRBV10-3 with TRBJ2-7; D is ambiguous. V was cut by 5 bases and J by 3 bases, with 5 bases left in between. The CDR3 has 11 amino acids. Germline V gene data show CDR1 as ENHRY and CDR2 as SYGVKD. DNA for the CDR3: TGTGCCATCAGTTATAACTACGAGCAGTACTTC. Its translation is CAISYNYEQYF.

The rearrangement links TRBV4-1 to TRBJ2-2; 11 bases line up with TRBD1. After removal of 5 bases from V and 2 bases from J, the junction contained 10 bases not matched to a gene. The CDR3 totals 18 residues. The germline V gene encodes CDR1 MGHRA and CDR2 YSYEKL. Here the CDR3 DNA reads TGCGCCAGCAGCGCGACCGGGACAGGGGGTTCTAACACCGGGGAGCTGTTTTTT. Translating it yields CASSATGTGGSNTGELFF.

This chain uses TRBV28 with TRBJ1-2; 7 nucleotides line up with TRBD1. Trimming took 5 bases from V and 4 from J; bases not matched to a gene: 7. The germline CDR1 and CDR2 sequences are MDHEN and SYDVKM. The CDR3 loop spans 14 amino acids. The CDR3 sequence is CASSRTGRPYGYTF. The CDR3 coding sequence is TGTGCCAGCAGTAGGACAGGAAGGCCCTATGGCTACACCTTC.

The J gene is TRBJ2-7, the V gene TRBV6-5; the D is unclear. The CDR3 totals 16 residues. The germline CDR1 and CDR2 sequences are MNHEY and SVGAGI. The germline V and J ends were trimmed by 0 bases and 1 base, with 13 bases remaining between them. The CDR3 DNA reads as TGTGCCAGCAGTTACTCGCAATTTCCAGCGTCCTACGAGCAGTACTTC. This sequence encodes CASSYSQFPASYEQYF.

The rearrangement joins TRBV12-3 or TRBV12-4 to TRBJ2-7, with D possibly TRBD1 on 5 matching bases. V lost 3 bases to trimming and J lost 1 base, with 7 bases between them. The CDR3 sequence is 13 residues long. The CDR3 DNA follows: TGTGCCAGCAGTTTGGGGCGTTCCTACGAGCAGTACTTC. It is translated as CASSLGRSYEQYF.

This sequence joins TRBV11-2 and TRBJ2-4; D might be TRBD2 (5 bases). This CDR3 spans 13 amino acids. Trimming took 1 base from V and 6 from J, leaving 7 bases between them. Germline V gene lookup returns CDR1 SGHAT and CDR2 FQNNGV. CDR3 DNA: TGTGCCAGCAGCTTAGGGGCGGGAAACATTCAGTACTTC. The encoded protein is CASSLGAGNIQYF.

The chain uses TRBV9 and TRBJ1-3; D gene unclear. The V end lost 3 bases, the J end lost 0 bases, and 13 bases lay between the germline ends. Germline lookup yields CDR1 SGDLS and CDR2 YYNGEE. The CDR3 sequence is 16 residues long. CDR3 DNA sequence: TGTGCCAGCAGCGCACGGATTGAGGACTCTGGAAACACCATATATTTT. Protein product: CASSARIEDSGNTIYF.

This clone has a single count. The chain links TRBV2 to TRBJ1-2, with D unresolved. The V and J ends lost 8 bases and 4 bases respectively, with 8 bases between them. Germline V gene data show CDR1 as SNHLY and CDR2 as FYNNEI. CDR3 length: 11 amino acids. CDR3 sequence reads: CASWRGYGYTF. The CDR3 DNA sequence: TGTGCCAGCTGGCGCGGCTATGGCTACACCTTC.

The genes are TRBV19 and TRBJ1-1; possible D gene TRBD1, 5 bases. The CDR3 length is 13 residues. Germline V gives CDR1 LNHDA, CDR2 SQIVND (reference sequence). With 5 bases removed from V and 5 bases from J, the gap between germline ends came to 12 bases. The CDR3 loop reads CASSRGGQTEAFF. CDR3 DNA: TGTGCCAGTAGTCGCGGGGGTCAGACTGAAGCTTTCTTT.

This CDR3 reads CASSQEGVRGREANYGYTF. For the CDR3, the DNA is TGCGCCAGCAGCCAAGAAGGTGTCCGGGGGAGGGAAGCTAACTATGGCTACACCTTC. This chain connects TRBV4-1 to TRBJ1-2, with D possibly being TRBD1 (5 bases). Germline values: CDR1 MGHRA, CDR2 YSYEKL. The CDR3 has 19 amino acids. Trimming removed 0 bases at V and 0 bases at J, with 20 bases between.

The V gene is TRBV18, the J gene TRBJ2-1, with D possibly matching TRBD2 (8 bases). The CDR3 consists of 16 residues. Trimming pared 3 bases from V and 9 bases from J, leaving 21 bases between. Germline CDR1 is KGHSH and CDR2 is LQKENI. The CDR3 spells CASSPPGGDRRGEQFF. For the CDR3, the DNA is TGTGCCAGCTCACCCCCGGGGGGGGACAGAAGGGGTGAGCAGTTCTTC.

The V call is TRBV5-1, the J call TRBJ2-2; D may be TRBD2 (5 bases). The CDR3 consists of 15 residues. With 4 bases removed from V and 3 bases from J, the gap between germline ends came to 13 bases. Germline CDR1 reads SGHRS; CDR2 reads YFSETQ. The CDR3 sequence is CASSPRAADTGELFF. CDR3 nucleotide sequence: TGCGCCAGCAGCCCGAGGGCAGCCGACACCGGGGAGCTGTTTTTT.

The CDR3 protein is CASSPRTGTYEQYF. The CDR3, as DNA: TGCGCCAGCAGCCCTCGGACGGGAACCTACGAGCAGTACTTC. The gene calls are TRBV5-1 and TRBJ2-7; tentatively, D is TRBD2 (5 bases). Trimming left V 4 bases short and J 2 bases short, with 13 bases between. Germline CDR1 SGHRS, CDR2 YFSETQ. This CDR3 comprises 14 residues.

The J gene is TRBJ1-5, the V gene TRBV7-9; D not certain. There are 15 residues in the CDR3. The germline V gene encodes CDR1 SEHNR and CDR2 FQNEAQ (reference sequence). V was cut by 0 bases and J by 6 bases, with 12 bases left in between. This chain's CDR3 is CASSLAGRVGQPQHF. The DNA of the CDR3 is TGTGCCAGCAGCTTAGCGGGCAGAGTAGGTCAGCCCCAGCATTTT.

The chain links TRBV30 to TRBJ2-1, with 9 positions matching TRBD1. V dropped 1 base and J dropped 15; count of bases not matched to a gene: 10. Germline V gene sequence: CDR1 GTSNPN, CDR2 SVGIG (reference sequence). CDR3 length: 13 amino acids. The CDR3 loop reads CAWSGAQGAPRFF. The CDR3 bases are TGTGCCTGGAGTGGGGCACAGGGGGCACCCAGGTTCTTC.

The genes are TRBV11-2 and TRBJ2-7; 8 bases map to TRBD1. J lost 5 bases, V lost 5 bases, and 5 bases had no gene match. Germline loops: CDR1 SGHAT, CDR2 FQNNGV. The CDR3 has 13 amino acids. This CDR3 is CASSKDRVHEQYF. The DNA of the CDR3 is TGTGCCAGCAGCAAGGACAGGGTCCACGAGCAGTACTTC.

The rearrangement uses TRBV6-5 and TRBJ1-3; D not resolved. The germline V and J ends were trimmed by 2 bases and 0 bases, with 11 bases remaining between them. The CDR3 has 16 residues. Per the germline V gene, CDR1 is MNHEY and CDR2 is SVGAGI. Here the CDR3 reads CASSYAGGDSGNTIYF. The CDR3 nucleotides are TGTGCCAGCAGTTACGCCGGCGGGGACTCTGGAAACACCATATATTTT.

The chain links TRBV7-9 to TRBJ1-5; TRBD1 might be the D (6 bases). Germline V gene data show CDR1 as SEHNR and CDR2 as FQNEAQ (reference sequence). The CDR3 covers 14 residues. The V end was cut by 5 bases, the J end by 1 base, with 9 bases between. The DNA of the CDR3 is TGTGCCAGCAGCCTACAGGGCAGCAATCAGCCCCAGCATTTT. Amino acid sequence: CASSLQGSNQPQHF.

This chain joins TRBV4-1 and TRBJ2-5; 8 bases align to TRBD1. With V trimmed by 4 bases and J by 1 base, 2 bases remained unmatched. CDR3 length equals 14 residues. Germline assignment: CDR1 MGHRA and CDR2 YSYEKL. In DNA form, the CDR3 reads TGCGCCAGCAGCCCGGGACAGGCCCAAGAGACCCAGTACTTC. Its translation: CASSPGQAQETQYF.

CDR3 bases: TGTGCCAGCAGCCAAGGTTGGGAATCCGGGACAGGGATTCTCAACTATGGCTACACCTTC. It encodes CASSQGWESGTGILNYGYTF. This sequence joins TRBV14 and TRBJ1-2, with 9 bases fitting TRBD1. The ends lost 1 base at V and 2 bases at J; junction bases unmatched: 17. The CDR3 is 20 residues long. CDR1 SGHDN and CDR2 FVKESK come from the germline V gene. Full variable domain (rest looked up from reference TRBV14 and TRBJ1-2): EAGVTQFPSHSVIEKGQTVTLRCDPISGHDNLYWYRRVMGKEIKFLLHFVKESKQDESGMPNNRFLAERTGGTYSTLKVQPAELEDSGVYFCASSQGWESGTGILNYGYTFGSGTRLTVV.